This entry lists 21 T cell receptor beta chains sequenced from one sample in a study of T-cell memory formation after mild COVID-19. TCRdb itself ran the 5' RACE reads through MiXCR, one entry per CDR3 protein. Of around 420,000 distinct CDR3 sequences in the sample, roughly 26% are singletons; the top ten hold around 9.5%. Sequencing was carried out using PBMCs or a T cell subset sorted from them (not recorded which). All receptors derive from an adult woman who had mild COVID-19 (a few samples of this study predate the infection). Cell type and time point are not known.

V and J are TRBV4-2 and TRBJ1-1; D is undetermined. Trimming removed 0 bases at V and 4 bases at J, with 6 bases between. The CDR3 is made up of 13 amino acids. Germline V gives CDR1 LGHNA, CDR2 YNFKEQ. The CDR3 nucleotides read TGTGCCAGCAGCCAAGAACGCGGCACTGAAGCTTTCTTT. Translating it yields CASSQERGTEAFF.

The table lists this clonotype with many counts. CDR3 loop: CASSLSRGEQFF. The DNA for the CDR3 is TGTGCCAGCAGCCTGAGCAGAGGTGAGCAGTTCTTC. The V call is TRBV5-6, the J call TRBJ2-1, with D unresolved. V was pared by 4 bases and J by 9 bases, with 11 bases between. The CDR3 consists of 12 residues. Germline values: CDR1 SGHDT, CDR2 YYEEEE.

This clonotype was counted at least ten times. The V call is TRBV5-1, the J call TRBJ2-5; D might be TRBD1 (6 bases). Trimming removed 0 bases from V and 4 bases from J, with 10 bases in between. Germline assignment: CDR1 SGHRS and CDR2 YFSETQ. The CDR3 sequence is 14 residues long. CDR3 in amino acids: CASSLDREGETQYF. In DNA form, the CDR3 reads TGCGCCAGCAGCTTGGACAGGGAAGGAGAGACCCAGTACTTC.

This clonotype showed up many times. The chain joins TRBV12-3 or TRBV12-4 to TRBJ2-2; D unclear. The germline V and J ends were trimmed by 5 bases and 3 bases, with 7 bases remaining between them. The CDR3 sequence is 13 residues long. The CDR3 loop reads CASSLRDTGELFF. The CDR3 nucleotides are TGTGCCAGCAGTCTTCGGGACACCGGGGAGCTGTTTTTT.

The chain employs TRBV24-1 and TRBJ1-5, with a possible D match to TRBD1 (5 bases). V lost 6 bases and J lost 0, with 8 bases in between. Germline V gene data show CDR1 as KGHDR and CDR2 as SFDVKD. The CDR3 extends over 14 amino acids. The CDR3 region is CATSTGLSNQPQHF. CDR3 coding DNA: TGTGCCACCAGTACAGGTCTTAGCAATCAGCCCCAGCATTTT.

CDR3 sequence: CASTIGVTTGELFF. CDR3 coding DNA: TGTGCCAGCACGATTGGGGTAACCACCGGGGAGCTGTTTTTT. J is TRBJ2-2 and V is TRBV6-5; D unclear. The germline gives CDR1 MNHEY, CDR2 SVGAGI. This CDR3 has 14 residues. V lost 7 bases, J lost 4 bases, and 13 bases lay in between.

This clonotype was recorded once. The chain uses TRBV5-1 and TRBJ1-2, with D uncertain. Trimming took 4 bases from V and 8 from J, leaving 12 bases between them. Per germline, CDR1 SGHRS and CDR2 YFSETQ. The CDR3 length is 12 residues. CDR3 coding DNA: TGCGCCAGCAGCCCCGACCGCCAGGGCTACACCTTC. This sequence encodes CASSPDRQGYTF.

This rearrangement joins TRBV29-1 to TRBJ2-3; 10 positions agree with TRBD2. Losses at the gene ends were 2 bases for V and 5 bases for J; bases not matched to a gene: 4. Per the germline V gene, CDR1 is SQVTM and CDR2 is ANQGSEA. The CDR3 sequence is 14 residues long. The CDR3: CSVERLAGVDTQYF. DNA of the CDR3: TGCAGCGTTGAAAGGCTAGCGGGAGTAGATACGCAGTATTTT.

This clonotype showed up just a few times. This chain connects TRBV4-1 to TRBJ1-6, with D perhaps TRBD1 (5 bases). This CDR3 region has 16 residues. Germline loops: CDR1 MGHRA, CDR2 YSYEKL. The V and J ends lost 0 bases and 2 bases respectively, with 8 bases between them. The CDR3 DNA reads as TGCGCCAGCAGCCAAGAGGGGCAACCCTATAATTCACCCCTCCACTTT. Its protein product is CASSQEGQPYNSPLHF.

This clonotype was seen a few times. The chain recombines TRBV5-1 with TRBJ2-6, with 9 bases aligning to TRBD1. V shed 0 bases, J shed 0 bases, and the junction held 1 base outside the gene matches. Germline CDR1 is SGHRS and CDR2 is YFSETQ. This CDR3 is 17 amino acids long. CDR3 sequence: CASSLVTGGSGANVLTF. DNA for the CDR3: TGCGCCAGCAGCTTGGTGACAGGGGGCTCTGGGGCCAACGTCCTGACTTTC.

V usage is TRBV5-6 and J usage is TRBJ1-6, with TRBD1 identical over 7 bases. CDR1 is SGHDT and CDR2 is YYEEEE in the germline V gene. Trimming at V came to 3 bases and at J to 6 bases, leaving 9 bases not matched to a gene. The CDR3 contains 16 residues. CDR3 nucleotide sequence: TGTGCCAGCAGCTCCTTAGACAGGGTTGGTAATTCACCCCTCCACTTT. It is translated as CASSSLDRVGNSPLHF.

This chain joins TRBV18 and TRBJ1-5; no clear D. V gave up 1 base and J gave up 5 bases, with 6 bases separating them. Germline V gene lookup returns CDR1 KGHSH and CDR2 LQKENI. CDR3 length: 13 residues. CDR3 coding DNA: TGTGCCAGCTCACCACTAAAAGATCAGCCCCAGCATTTT. This gives the protein CASSPLKDQPQHF.

The chain combines TRBV7-2 with TRBJ2-1, with D possibly being TRBD1 or TRBD2 (5 bases each). Germline loops: CDR1 SGHTA, CDR2 FQGNSA. The CDR3 extends over 18 amino acids. V was pared by 7 bases and J by 1 base, with 23 bases between. The chain's CDR3 is CASTTLLARGGSYNEQFF. In nucleotides, the CDR3 is TGTGCCAGCACAACCCTTTTAGCGAGGGGTGGGTCCTACAATGAGCAGTTCTTC.

This clonotype has just a few counts. The chain links TRBV6-5 to TRBJ2-3, with D tentatively TRBD2 (6 bases). The CDR3 spans 14 residues. In germline, CDR1 is MNHEY, CDR2 SVGAGI. V was clipped by 7 bases and J by 6 bases, with 17 bases between them. CDR3 in DNA: TGTGCCAGCAAGGGACTCCGAGGGGTGGATACGCAGTATTTT. This translates into CASKGLRGVDTQYF.

V and J are TRBV7-9 and TRBJ2-5, with D perhaps matching TRBD1 or TRBD2 (5 bases each). The CDR3 consists of 14 residues. Germline V gives CDR1 SEHNR, CDR2 FQNEAQ (reference sequence). V was clipped by 3 bases and J by 5 bases, with 13 bases between them. Here the CDR3 reads CASSFGAGIETQYF. DNA of the CDR3: TGTGCCAGCAGCTTCGGGGCAGGCATTGAGACCCAGTACTTC.

This clonotype was detected ten times or more. This sequence joins TRBV7-9 and TRBJ2-2; D tentatively fits TRBD1 or TRBD2 (5 bases each). This CDR3 comprises 12 residues. Germline assignment: CDR1 SEHNR and CDR2 FQNEAQ (reference sequence). V lost 5 bases and J 10 bases, leaving 11 bases between the germline ends. CDR3: CASSEGPTELFF. CDR3 nucleotide sequence: TGTGCCAGCAGCGAGGGGCCAACGGAGCTGTTTTTT. The full variable domain, its missing parts supplied by reference TRBV7-9 and TRBJ2-2, is DTGVSQNPRHKITKRGQNVTFRCDPISEHNRLYWYRQTLGQGPEFLTYFQNEAQLEKSRLLSDRFSAERPKGSFSTLEIQRTEQGDSAMYLCASSEGPTELFFGEGSRLTVL.

V and J are TRBV5-1 and TRBJ1-1; D is perhaps TRBD1 (6 bases). Trimming shortened V by 2 bases and J by 4 bases, and 15 bases separated the two germline ends. Per germline, CDR1 SGHRS and CDR2 YFSETQ. This CDR3 has 15 amino acids. The CDR3: CASSFMPQDSTEAFF. Written as DNA, the CDR3 is TGCGCCAGCAGCTTCATGCCCCAGGACAGCACTGAAGCTTTCTTT.

The rearrangement uses TRBV29-1 and TRBJ1-6; TRBD1 matches 9 bases. There are 13 residues in the CDR3. J lost 5 bases, V lost 4 bases, and 0 bases had no gene match. Germline V gives CDR1 SQVTM, CDR2 ANQGSEA. The CDR3 reads CSVGTGDNSPLHF. The CDR3 DNA sequence: TGCAGCGTTGGGACAGGGGATAATTCACCCCTCCACTTT.

The chain links TRBV7-3 to TRBJ2-5; a possible D gene is TRBD1 (6 bases). Trimming shortened V by 5 bases and J by 3 bases, and 10 bases separated the two germline ends. CDR3 length: 13 residues. Germline V gene sequence: CDR1 SGHTA, CDR2 FQGTGA. CDR3 region: CASSDTGKETQYF. CDR3 sequence (DNA): TGTGCCAGCAGCGATACAGGGAAAGAGACCCAGTACTTC.

This clonotype was recorded a few times. The V gene is TRBV29-1, the J gene TRBJ2-1; D gene uncertain. V was cut by 4 bases and J by 8 bases, with 18 bases left in between. The CDR3 length is 14 residues. The germline gives CDR1 SQVTM, CDR2 ANQGSEA. The CDR3 DNA follows: TGCAGCGTTGTAACTCTAGGTGGAGTAGATGAGCAGTTCTTC. This gives the protein CSVVTLGGVDEQFF.

This clonotype occurred a few times. This rearrangement joins TRBV2 to TRBJ2-2; 7 bases agree with TRBD1. The V gene end was trimmed by 4 bases and the J gene end by 3 bases; junction bases not matched to a gene: 8. CDR3 length: 16 amino acids. Germline CDR1 and CDR2: SNHLY and FYNNEI. The DNA of the CDR3 is TGTGCCAGCAGTGTAGGGGGCCAGGGGGACACCGGGGAGCTGTTTTTT. Translation: CASSVGGQGDTGELFF.